A single sample is the source of the 10 T cell receptor beta chains below, sequenced in a study of patients and donors after allogeneic stem cell transplantation. TCRdb recomputed calls from the RT-PCR reads with MiXCR, one row per CDR3 protein. The sample has about 160,000 distinct CDR3 sequences, 20% to 25% seen once; the top ten hold 20% to 30%. Sequences were obtained from blood, either unsorted or a sorted T cell fraction (not recorded which). These receptors all come from a human donor who was either an allogeneic HSCT recipient or a stem cell or donor lymphocyte infusion donor (not recorded which). It is not recorded whose cells these are; they may come from a transplant donor.

The chain employs TRBV5-5 and TRBJ1-2; D call uncertain. Trimming removed 4 bases at V and 5 bases at J, with 6 bases between. The CDR3 loop spans 11 amino acids. Germline CDR1 and CDR2: SGHKS and YYEKEE (reference sequence). The CDR3 reads CASSLPYGYTF. The DNA of the CDR3 is TGTGCCAGCAGCCTACCTTATGGCTACACCTTC.

V is TRBV5-1 and J is TRBJ1-5; no firm D call. CDR3 size: 14 residues. The germline V gene has CDR1 SGHRS and CDR2 YFSETQ. V was pared by 3 bases and J by 2 bases, with 9 bases between. This CDR3 is CASSWGGGNQPQHF. The CDR3, as DNA: TGCGCCAGCAGCTGGGGTGGAGGCAATCAGCCCCAGCATTTT. The entire variable domain, with the rest obtained from reference TRBV5-1 and TRBJ1-5, is as follows: KAGVTQTPRYLIKTRGQQVTLSCSPISGHRSVSWYQQTPGQGLQFLFEYFSETQRNKGNFPGRFSGRQFSNSRSEMNVSTLELGDSALYLCASSWGGGNQPQHFGDGTRLSIL.

A few counts support this clonotype. This rearrangement joins TRBV5-1 to TRBJ2-7; 9 positions agree with TRBD2. This CDR3 has 19 residues. V was pared by 0 bases and J by 0 bases, with 13 bases of the junction left unmatched. Looked up from germline, CDR1 is SGHRS and CDR2 is YFSETQ. The CDR3 sequence: CASSLALASGKSSSYEQYF. DNA of the CDR3: TGCGCCAGCAGCTTGGCTCTCGCTAGCGGGAAGAGTAGCTCCTACGAGCAGTACTTC.

The chain couples TRBV2 to TRBJ2-5, with D tentatively TRBD2 (6 bases). The CDR3 sequence is 13 residues long. The germline V gene encodes CDR1 SNHLY and CDR2 FYNNEI. The CDR3 coding sequence is TGTGGAACCCCCACAGGAGGGCTAGAGACCCAGTACTTC. Translated: CGTPTGGLETQYF.

This chain joins TRBV2 and TRBJ1-1, with D perhaps TRBD1 (5 bases). CDR3 length: 13 amino acids. Looked up from germline, CDR1 is SNHLY and CDR2 is FYNNEI. Deletions cut 6 bases from V and 6 bases from J, with 14 bases between. CDR3 nucleotides: TGTGCCAGCAGCCCCCAGGGCCGGGCTGAAGCTTTCTTT. Protein: CASSPQGRAEAFF.

The CDR3 loop is CASSEYTGILANEQFF. DNA for the CDR3: TGTGCCAGCAGCGAATACACAGGGATTTTAGCCAATGAGCAGTTCTTC. The chain has TRBV9 and TRBJ2-1; D perhaps matches TRBD1 (6 bases). Between the trimmed V and J ends, which lost 3 bases and 6 bases, there was a span of 19 bases. Germline V gene lookup returns CDR1 SGDLS and CDR2 YYNGEE. There are 16 residues in the CDR3. Based on the CDR3 plus reference TRBV9 and TRBJ2-1, the full variable domain is DSGVTQTPKHLITATGQRVTLRCSPRSGDLSVYWYQQSLDQGLQFLIQYYNGEERAKGNILERFSAQQFPDLHSELNLSSLELGDSALYFCASSEYTGILANEQFFGPGTRLTVL.

This clonotype showed up many times. The genes are TRBV12-3 or TRBV12-4 and TRBJ1-5; no reliable D call. Trimming removed 2 bases at V and 5 bases at J, with 4 bases between. This CDR3 is built from 12 residues. CDR3 sequence (DNA): TGTGCCAGCAGTTTATCATATCAGCCCCAGCATTTT. Protein product: CASSLSYQPQHF.

This chain uses TRBV12-3 or TRBV12-4 with TRBJ1-6; 7 bases align to TRBD1. V was clipped by 5 bases and J by 5 bases; unmatched bases: 6. The CDR3 is made up of 15 amino acids. CDR3 nucleotides: TGTGCCAGCAGTCTGGGACAGTACGATAATTCACCCCTCCACTTT. It codes for CASSLGQYDNSPLHF.

A word on this clonotype: Sequence at one end of the junction differs from germline and may be a read error. The chain is built from TRBV24-1 and TRBJ2-5; possibly TRBD2 for D (5 bases). Germline lookup yields CDR1 KGHDR and CDR2 SFDVKD. The length of the CDR3 is 15 residues. CDR3 sequence: CATSDSTGSQETQHF. In nucleotides, the CDR3 is TGTGCCACCAGTGATTCCACGGGGAGCCAAGAGACCCAGCACTTC.

The V and J genes are TRBV12-3 or TRBV12-4 and TRBJ1-4; D is uncertain. The CDR3 length is 13 residues. V was cut by 6 bases and J by 7 bases, with 12 bases left in between. The DNA for the CDR3 is TGTGCCAGCAGCCGGGCCGTCGGTGAAAAACTGTTTTTT. It yields the protein CASSRAVGEKLFF.